This T cell receptor (beta chain) was recovered during a study of blood T cell repertoires in COVID-19. The protocol was immunoSEQ multiplex PCR, while the TCRdb copy is restricted to in-frame clones and leaves out a portion. This table has about 380,000 clones, more than 70% appearing once. Individuals drawn from around 24 US areas were roughly 18 to 100 years old. Participants were placed into cohorts based on the clinical history they reported. The CDR3 runs 15 residues. The V and J ends lost 6 bases and 4 bases respectively, with 19 bases between them. Germline CDR1 is MDHEN and CDR2 is SYDVKM. V gene TRBV28 combines with J gene TRBJ2-7; D perhaps matches TRBD2 (6 bases). Source material: PBMCs or T cells enriched from blood (not recorded which). The clonotype comes from a woman between 18 and 29 years old who had recovered from COVID-19. The DNA for the CDR3 is TGTGCCAGCAGCTGGCAGGCTAGACTAGGGTACGAGCAGTACTTC. Translation gives CASSWQARLGYEQYF. Together with reference TRBV28 and TRBJ2-7, the CDR3 gives the full variable domain: DVKVTQSSRYLVKRTGEKVFLECVQDMDHENMFWYRQDPGLGLRLIYFSYDVKMKEKGDIPEGYSVSREKKERFSLILESASTNQTSMYLCASSWQARLGYEQYFGPGTRLTVT.